This T cell receptor beta chain was sequenced in a study of glioma-infiltrating T cells after dendritic cell vaccination. Study-level findings and limits: TCR clonality showed no direct relationship with survival.

As to time point: after dendritic cell vaccination, including at tumor progression/relapse. Comments on this clone: Antigen unknown.

Clones were sequenced by immunoSEQ multiplex PCR, and TCRdb holds only the in-frame ones, with some missing. This table has 85,000 to 100,000 clones, around 80% appearing once. The CDR3 has 13 residues. Germline V gives CDR1 WNHNN, CDR2 SYGVQD (reference sequence). Trimming pared 10 bases from V and 8 bases from J, leaving 18 bases between. The TCR was taken from a human donor with glioblastoma. This sequence joins TRBV10-1 and TRBJ2-1; D might be TRBD2 (6 bases). This specimen was blood, taken after dendritic cell vaccination. Here the CDR3 reads CAIPPGPSDEQFF. CDR3 nucleotides: TGCGCCATCCCCCCGGGACCTAGCGATGAGCAGTTCTTC.